This TCR beta chain was sequenced for a study of blood T cell repertoires in COVID-19. Study in general: Specimens from acute and convalescent COVID-19 originated in the United States, Italy and Spain. T cells, B-cell-depleted T cells, or PBMCs supplied cDNA or gDNA.

The CDR3 extends over 16 amino acids. Trimming removed 2 bases at V and 3 bases at J, with 13 bases between. In germline, CDR1 is SNHLY, CDR2 FYNNEI. Per the authors' pipeline: Reference gene primer amplification gave estimated nucleated cell counts. The data were produced by immunoSEQ multiplex PCR, yet TCRdb's version contains in-frame clones alone and is incomplete. V and J calls and clone size come straight from that table; D and trimming were deduced from the DNA. The sample includes 220,000 or so clones, roughly 80% seen only once; the top ten take 4.5% to 7%. The sequencing sample was made of peripheral blood. The TCR sequence derives from a woman in her 70s with acute or convalescent COVID-19. The chain combines TRBV2 with TRBJ2-2, with D perhaps TRBD2 (6 bases). The CDR3, as DNA: TGTGCCAGCAGTGAAATGGGAGGCCCCGACACCGGGGAGCTGTTTTTT. Amino acids: CASSEMGGPDTGELFF.